The sequence of this TCR beta chain was determined in a study of blood T cell repertoires in COVID-19. In the original workflow: Amplification with reference gene primers provided the estimates of nucleated cell counts. The protocol was immunoSEQ multiplex PCR, while the TCRdb copy is restricted to in-frame clones and leaves out a portion. V, J and clone size are those of that table, while D and trimming were read from the DNA. The sample consists of 150,000 to 200,000 clones, around nine tenths of them appearing once. The receptor was isolated from a woman aged 18-30 years who had recovered from COVID-19. Sequenced input: peripheral blood.

CDR3 nucleotides: TGTGCCAGCAGCGACCCAGGGGGGAGGGAGACCCAGTACTTC. It yields the protein CASSDPGGRETQYF. The chain employs TRBV6-5 and TRBJ2-5, with D tentatively TRBD1 (7 bases). V lost 6 bases and J lost 5, with 16 bases in between. Germline CDR1 MNHEY, CDR2 SVGAGI. The length of the CDR3 is 14 residues.